This record covers a single TCR beta chain. This sample is drawn from a study of glioma-infiltrating T cells after dendritic cell vaccination. Study-level background: Patients received three intradermal dendritic cell vaccine injections at biweekly intervals.

Up to about 2 ug genomic DNA was used for TCRB CDR3 amplification. Sequenced by immunoSEQ multiplex PCR; TCRdb stores in-frame clones only, minus some. The sample lists more than 100,000 clones, roughly four fifths occurring once. The trim removed 0 bases at V and 4 bases at J, leaving 4 bases unmatched. Looked up from germline, CDR1 is ENHRY and CDR2 is SYGVKD. The CDR3 runs to 15 residues. This TCR derives from a human donor with glioblastoma. V gene TRBV10-3 combines with J gene TRBJ2-7; the match to TRBD2 covers 9 bases. The sample in question was blood, obtained before dendritic cell vaccination. CDR3 DNA sequence: TGTGCCATCAGTGAGTCCGGGACTAGCCCTTACGAGCAGTACTTC. Residues: CAISESGTSPYEQYF.